These T cell receptor beta chains were read from a single sample in a study of blood T cell repertoires in COVID-19. TCRdb's table, derived via immunoSEQ multiplex PCR, lists solely in-frame clones and lacks some. The sample records 40,000 to 50,000 clones, around 86% being singletons. Sequenced input: peripheral blood. These receptors were obtained from a woman at least 80 years old with acute or convalescent COVID-19. Each CDR3 is given with its conserved first and last residue. The D gene is left open where the match is weak. Size tells how often a clone was seen (once, few, many) or the class of an expanded clone, and some rows leave it out.

d_call j_call clone_size v_call cdr3_nt cdr3_aa
TRBD2 TRBJ2-3 . TRBV7-7 TGTGCTAGCAGCTCGGGACTAGTGGCAGATACGCAGTATTTT CASSSGLVADTQYF
TRBD1 TRBJ2-5 . TRBV30 TGTGCCTGGGGACAGGGCCAAGAGACCCAGTACTTC CAWGQGQETQYF
TRBD1 TRBJ1-1 . TRBV7-8 TGTGCCAGCAGCTTAGCGGGGACAGGGGGCGCGGACGCTTTCTTT CASSLAGTGGADAFF
TRBD1 TRBJ2-1 few TRBV19 TGTGCCAGTAGTCTATCACGACAGGGGTGGAGAGATGAGCAGTTCTTC CASSLSRQGWRDEQFF
TRBD1 TRBJ2-7 . TRBV28 TGTGCCAGCAGTCCTACAGGGGCCGAGTCAGCTAACGAGCAGTACTTC CASSPTGAESANEQYF
. TRBJ1-1 . TRBV10-3 TGTGCCATCACTGCTCAGGGGTCTAGCCGGGCTGAAGCTTTCTTT CAITAQGSSRAEAFF
TRBD1 TRBJ2-2 . TRBV19 TGTGCCACCACGGACAGGGGGTCCACCGGGGAGCTGTTTTTT CATTDRGSTGELFF
. TRBJ2-4 . TRBV12-5 TGTGCTAGTGGCCTAGCAGGTATAGCCAAAAACATTCAGTACTTC CASGLAGIAKNIQYF
. TRBJ2-7 . TRBV7-2 TGTGCCAGCAGCTTAGCGGGGGGGCCCGAGCAGTACTTC CASSLAGGPEQYF
TRBD1 TRBJ1-6 . TRBV7-9 TGTGCCAGCAGCTTGGGACAGTTGTATAATTCACCCCTCCACTTT CASSLGQLYNSPLHF
. TRBJ1-2 . TRBV5-4 TGTGCCAGCAGCTTGTCCAAGTGGCAGGGAGGTGGCTACACCTTC CASSLSKWQGGGYTF
. TRBJ1-2 . TRBV5-1 TGCGCCAGCAGCTTTAACCAGGGGAGCGATGGCTACACCTTC CASSFNQGSDGYTF
. TRBJ2-3 . TRBV19 TGTGCCAGTAGTGAGAGGCTCACAGATACGCAGTATTTT CASSERLTDTQYF
TRBD1 TRBJ1-5 . TRBV25-1 TGTGCCAGCAGGGCAGGGGGATTATATAGCAATCAGCCCCAGCATTTT CASRAGGLYSNQPQHF
. TRBJ2-5 . TRBV7-2 TGTGCCAGCAGCCCCCCGGGCACGGGGTGGGGTGAGACCCAGTACTTC CASSPPGTGWGETQYF
. TRBJ2-2 . TRBV9 TGTGCCAGCAGCGCATTGACAGGGGCGGGAGCGAACACCGGGGAGCTGTTTTTT CASSALTGAGANTGELFF
. TRBJ1-3 . TRBV27 TGTGCCAGCAGCGGGACTGCTGGAAACACCATATATTTT CASSGTAGNTIYF
. TRBJ1-1 . TRBV7-2 TGTGCCAGCAGCTTAGTGGGCGTAGGAATGAACACTGAAGCTTTCTTT CASSLVGVGMNTEAFF
. TRBJ1-6 . TRBV7-9 TGTGCCAGCAGCTTAGTCGGGGGGTCACCCCTCCACTTT CASSLVGGSPLHF
. TRBJ1-2 . TRBV6-5 TGTGCCAGCAGTTACTCGACCCGGACAGACTATGGCTACACCTTC CASSYSTRTDYGYTF
. TRBJ1-6 . TRBV3-1/TRBV3-2 TGTGCCAGCAGCCAAGATGGGATGAGGGCCCCCCTCCACTTT CASSQDGMRAPLHF
. TRBJ1-4 . TRBV19 TGTGCCAGTAGTATAGATTCCAGGCAGGGGTCCCTCTCTGGAAAACTGTTTTTT CASSIDSRQGSLSGKLFF
TRBD1 TRBJ1-4 . TRBV2 TGTGCCAGCAGCTGGACAGGAATTGCAACTAATGAAAAACTGTTTTTT CASSWTGIATNEKLFF
TRBD2 TRBJ2-7 few TRBV6-5 TGTGCCAGCAGTTACCAGACTAGCGGGTTGTACGAGCAGTACTTC CASSYQTSGLYEQYF
. TRBJ2-4 once TRBV20-1 TGCAGTGCTAGTTGGGGAGGGGGAGCCAAAAACATTCAGTACTTC CSASWGGGAKNIQYF
. TRBJ1-5 . TRBV6-2/TRBV6-3 TGTGCCAGCAGTTACTCGAAAGACAGGACGTTGGGGGACAATCAGCCCCAGCATTTT CASSYSKDRTLGDNQPQHF
. TRBJ1-2 . TRBV7-9 TGTGCCAGCAGCTTAGTCGGAGGGGACTCGGGCTACACCTTC CASSLVGGDSGYTF